These 30 T cell receptor beta chains were all obtained from the same sample, sequenced in a study of cytomegalovirus exposure and HLA in healthy donors. The PCR employed 60 Vbeta primers together with 13 Jbeta primers. Using immunoSEQ multiplex PCR, the repertoire was profiled, and TCRdb retains in-frame clones only, with some absent. This table holds more than 80,000 clones, 65% to 80% found once. The specimen was PBMCs. These receptors were obtained from a female donor in good health and CMV-seropositive.

The rearrangement uses TRBV30 and TRBJ1-5, with 7 bases lining up with TRBD1. The CDR3 consists of 13 residues. Germline values: CDR1 GTSNPN, CDR2 SVGIG (reference sequence). After removal of 6 bases from V and 1 base from J, the junction contained 3 bases not matched to a gene. CDR3 sequence: CACQGVSNQPQHF. The CDR3 nucleotides are TGTGCCTGTCAGGGGGTGAGCAATCAGCCCCAGCATTTT. The full variable domain, in which reference TRBV30 and TRBJ1-5 provide the parts outside the CDR3, is SQTIHQWPATLVQPVGSPLSLECTVEGTSNPNLYWYRQAAGRGLQLLFYSVGIGQISSEVPQNLSASRPQDRQFILSSKKLLLSDSGFYLCACQGVSNQPQHFGDGTRLSIL.

This clone was detected only a few times. V and J are TRBV6-6 and TRBJ1-1; the match to TRBD1 covers 8 bases. The junction had 3 bases not matched to a gene; V was cut back by 2 bases and J by 4 bases. CDR3 size: 14 residues. From germline, CDR1 is MNHNY and CDR2 SVGAGI (reference sequence). As DNA, the CDR3 is TGTGCCAGCAGTTACCGACAGGGGTCCACTGAAGCTTTCTTT. Protein sequence: CASSYRQGSTEAFF.

V is TRBV15 and J is TRBJ2-1, with a tentative D call TRBD2 (5 bases). Germline V gives CDR1 LNHNV, CDR2 YYDKDF (reference sequence). Trimming stripped 5 bases from V and 9 bases from J, with 11 bases between. This CDR3 is built from 12 residues. CDR3 region: CATSVPGSEQFF. DNA for the CDR3: TGTGCCACCAGCGTCCCTGGGAGTGAGCAGTTCTTC.

The V and J genes are TRBV5-6 and TRBJ1-6; 9 nucleotides line up with TRBD1. From germline, CDR1 is SGHDT and CDR2 YYEEEE. The trim removed 0 bases at V and 0 bases at J, leaving 4 bases unmatched. This CDR3 is 18 amino acids long. The CDR3 DNA follows: TGTGCCAGCAGCTTGGCCCGGGACAGGGTCTCCTATAATTCACCCCTCCACTTT. Translated, it gives CASSLARDRVSYNSPLHF.

This rearrangement joins TRBV7-6 to TRBJ2-7; the match to TRBD2 covers 8 bases. The germline V gene has CDR1 SGHVS and CDR2 FNYEAQ. Losses at the gene ends were 1 base for V and 0 bases for J; bases not matched to a gene: 2. There are 15 residues in the CDR3. The CDR3 here is CASSLVGGDSYEQYF. In nucleotides, the CDR3 is TGTGCCAGCAGCTTAGTCGGGGGGGACTCCTACGAGCAGTACTTC.

V is TRBV7-2 and J is TRBJ1-4; D may be TRBD1 (6 bases). Germline-derived CDR1 and CDR2 are SGHTA and FQGNSA. This CDR3 comprises 14 residues. Deletions cut 0 bases from V and 7 bases from J, with 9 bases between. This CDR3 is CASSLAGHSEKLFF. In DNA, the CDR3 is TGTGCCAGCAGCTTAGCGGGACACAGTGAAAAACTGTTTTTT.

The V and J genes are TRBV5-1 and TRBJ2-5; TRBD2 matches 7 bases. Per the germline V gene, CDR1 is SGHRS and CDR2 is YFSETQ. CDR3 size: 15 residues. J gave up 0 bases and V 5 bases, and 7 bases lay outside the gene matches. As DNA, the CDR3 is TGCGCCAGCAGATGGGGCGGGAGCTACCAAGAGACCCAGTACTTC. Translating it yields CASRWGGSYQETQYF. Full variable domain (rest looked up from reference TRBV5-1 and TRBJ2-5): KAGVTQTPRYLIKTRGQQVTLSCSPISGHRSVSWYQQTPGQGLQFLFEYFSETQRNKGNFPGRFSGRQFSNSRSEMNVSTLELGDSALYLCASRWGGSYQETQYFGPGTRLLVL.

This clone came up a few times. The rearrangement uses TRBV28 and TRBJ1-6; no clear D. From germline, CDR1 is MDHEN and CDR2 SYDVKM. V was shortened by 6 bases and J by 8 bases, with 14 bases between the two germline ends. The length of the CDR3 is 14 residues. The CDR3 nucleotides read TGTGCCAGCAGGCCACAGCAAGATTATTCACCCCTCCACTTT. Its protein is CASRPQQDYSPLHF.

This rearrangement joins TRBV7-9 to TRBJ1-1; D possibly corresponds to TRBD1 (6 bases). Germline values: CDR1 SEHNR, CDR2 FQNEAQ (reference sequence). The CDR3 is 13 amino acids. Trimming removed 5 bases at V and 6 bases at J, with 13 bases between. The DNA of the CDR3 is TGTGCCAGCAGCCAACAGGGTGTCGCTGAAGCTTTCTTT. This sequence encodes CASSQQGVAEAFF. The full variable domain, rest sourced from reference TRBV7-9 and TRBJ1-1, is DTGVSQNPRHKITKRGQNVTFRCDPISEHNRLYWYRQTLGQGPEFLTYFQNEAQLEKSRLLSDRFSAERPKGSFSTLEIQRTEQGDSAMYLCASSQQGVAEAFFGQGTRLTVV.

This clone has a single count. The V call is TRBV4-2, the J call TRBJ2-7; 10 bases are a match to TRBD1. J lost 3 bases, V lost 1 base, and 3 bases had no gene match. This CDR3 comprises 15 residues. CDR1 and CDR2 (germline): LGHNA, YNFKEQ. The DNA of the CDR3 is TGTGCCAGCAGCCAAGCCGGGACAGGGGACTACGAGCAGTACTTC. Translated: CASSQAGTGDYEQYF.

The chain has TRBV14 and TRBJ1-2; tentative D call: TRBD1 (6 bases). The CDR3 totals 14 residues. CDR1 and CDR2 from the germline V gene are SGHDN and FVKESK. Trimming stripped 0 bases from V and 3 bases from J, with 8 bases between. DNA for the CDR3: TGTGCCAGCAGCCAAGATAAGGGGGACTATGGCTACACCTTC. Protein sequence: CASSQDKGDYGYTF.

This clone was observed a handful of times. The chain recombines TRBV6-5 with TRBJ2-7; 9 bases agree with TRBD1. The germline gives CDR1 MNHEY, CDR2 SVGAGI. This CDR3 contains 16 residues. Trimming took 0 bases from V and 0 from J; bases not matched to a gene: 3. CDR3 coding DNA: TGTGCCAGCAGTTACTCCCGGGACAGGGCCTCCTACGAGCAGTACTTC. Translating it yields CASSYSRDRASYEQYF.

V gene TRBV27 combines with J gene TRBJ1-1; weak D call: TRBD1 (6 bases). The V and J ends lost 0 bases and 10 bases respectively, with 12 bases between them. The germline V gene has CDR1 MNHEY and CDR2 SMNVEV (reference sequence). The CDR3 is 13 amino acids. The CDR3 region is CASSLSGGQRAFF. The DNA of the CDR3 is TGTGCCAGCAGTTTATCCGGGGGGCAGAGAGCTTTCTTT.

This clone appeared once. The chain links TRBV2 to TRBJ1-1, with no clear D. CDR3 length equals 12 residues. With 1 base removed from V and 11 bases from J, the gap between germline ends came to 11 bases. Looked up from germline, CDR1 is SNHLY and CDR2 is FYNNEI. CDR3 sequence: CASSEGERKAFF. The CDR3 DNA follows: TGTGCCAGCAGTGAAGGGGAGCGGAAGGCTTTCTTT.

J is TRBJ1-1 and V is TRBV7-2; D ambiguous. There are 14 residues in the CDR3. The ends were cut back, 2 bases at V and 1 base at J, with 8 bases in the middle. Per the germline V gene, CDR1 is SGHTA and CDR2 is FQGNSA. This CDR3 is CASSLTPGNTEAFF. The DNA for the CDR3 is TGTGCCAGCAGCTTAACCCCAGGGAACACTGAAGCTTTCTTT.

V and J are TRBV28 and TRBJ2-7, with 14 positions matching TRBD2. CDR1 and CDR2 from the germline V gene are MDHEN and SYDVKM. This CDR3 is built from 20 residues. J lost 4 bases, V lost 5 bases, and 19 bases had no gene match. The CDR3 DNA reads as TGTGCCAGCAGTCCTCGACTAGCGGGAGGGCCCCCCGCCCCTCGATACGAGCAGTACTTC. Residues: CASSPRLAGGPPAPRYEQYF.

This clone was observed a handful of times. V gene TRBV14 combines with J gene TRBJ1-1; the D gene is possibly TRBD1 (5 bases). The CDR3 has 13 amino acids. Between the trimmed V and J ends, which lost 5 bases and 1 base, there was a span of 8 bases. Germline loops: CDR1 SGHDN, CDR2 FVKESK. CDR3 amino acids: CASSKQENTEAFF. The DNA for the CDR3 is TGTGCCAGCAGCAAACAGGAGAACACTGAAGCTTTCTTT.

The rearrangement joins TRBV11-2 to TRBJ2-3; 12 bases are shared with TRBD1. There are 15 residues in the CDR3. Per germline, CDR1 SGHAT and CDR2 FQNNGV. J was trimmed by 3 bases and V by 5 bases; bases with no gene match: 3. CDR3 amino acids: CASSPGQGATDTQYF. The DNA for the CDR3 is TGTGCCAGCAGCCCGGGACAGGGGGCAACAGATACGCAGTATTTT. Complete variable domain (other parts from reference TRBV11-2 and TRBJ2-3): EAGVAQSPRYKIIEKRQSVAFWCNPISGHATLYWYQQILGQGPKLLIQFQNNGVVDDSQLPKDRFSAERLKGVDSTLKIQPAKLEDSAVYLCASSPGQGATDTQYFGPGTRLTVL.

This rearrangement joins TRBV30 to TRBJ2-7, with 7 bases matching TRBD1. Germline V gene sequence: CDR1 GTSNPN, CDR2 SVGIG (reference sequence). The CDR3 spans 12 residues. V shed 7 bases, J shed 3 bases, and the junction held 6 bases outside the gene matches. The CDR3 spells CALTGPLYEQYF. CDR3 sequence (DNA): TGTGCCTTGACAGGGCCCCTCTACGAGCAGTACTTC.

The rearrangement joins TRBV28 to TRBJ2-5; TRBD2 matches 13 bases. V gave up 3 bases and J gave up 4 bases; unmatched junction bases: 2. CDR1 and CDR2 (germline): MDHEN, SYDVKM. CDR3 length equals 15 residues. CDR3 loop: CASSFRLAGGETQYF. The DNA for the CDR3 is TGTGCCAGCAGTTTCCGACTAGCGGGGGGAGAGACCCAGTACTTC. Based on the CDR3 plus reference TRBV28 and TRBJ2-5, the full variable domain is DVKVTQSSRYLVKRTGEKVFLECVQDMDHENMFWYRQDPGLGLRLIYFSYDVKMKEKGDIPEGYSVSREKKERFSLILESASTNQTSMYLCASSFRLAGGETQYFGPGTRLLVL.

This clone turned up a few times. The chain employs TRBV10-3 and TRBJ1-1, with TRBD1 identical over 12 bases. V was clipped by 10 bases and J by 5 bases; unmatched bases: 8. The CDR3 consists of 14 residues. CDR1 ENHRY and CDR2 SYGVKD come from the germline V gene. The CDR3 bases are TGTGCCACTAGGGGGGGACAGGGGGCAACTGAAGCTTTCTTT. This translates into CATRGGQGATEAFF.

J is TRBJ2-3 and V is TRBV6-5, with TRBD2 as a possible D gene (6 bases). The germline CDR1 and CDR2 sequences are MNHEY and SVGAGI. The CDR3 covers 12 residues. Trimming took off 2 bases at V and 8 bases at J, with 8 bases between the two ends. The CDR3 bases are TGTGCCAGCAGTTACACGGGGGTTACGCAGTATTTT. It encodes CASSYTGVTQYF.

A single count supports this clone. In DNA, the CDR3 is TGCGCCAGCAGCCAAGATAGGGGGACCCAGTACTTC. Its translation is CASSQDRGTQYF. The gene calls are TRBV4-3 and TRBJ2-5, with D possibly being TRBD1 (5 bases). CDR3 length: 12 amino acids. Germline assignment: CDR1 LGHNA and CDR2 YSLEER. Trimming stripped 0 bases from V and 7 bases from J, with 6 bases between.

CDR3 protein: CASSFNAGGGVDEQFF. The CDR3 bases are TGTGCCAGCAGTTTCAATGCGGGGGGCGGAGTGGATGAGCAGTTCTTC. The chain carries TRBV28 and TRBJ2-1; 8 bases agree with TRBD2. This CDR3 has 16 amino acids. Trimming at V came to 3 bases and at J to 8 bases, leaving 12 bases not matched to a gene. Germline-derived CDR1 and CDR2 are MDHEN and SYDVKM.

In its sample, this clone was seen once. V is TRBV29-1 and J is TRBJ2-7; TRBD1 aligns across 8 bases. The CDR3 totals 16 residues. From germline, CDR1 is SQVTM and CDR2 ANQGSEA. Trimming took 3 bases from V and 5 from J; bases not matched to a gene: 15. This chain's CDR3 is CSVETPEDRVCNEQYF. CDR3 nucleotides: TGCAGCGTTGAGACCCCCGAGGACAGGGTCTGTAACGAGCAGTACTTC.

The chain employs TRBV25-1 and TRBJ2-1, with a tentative D call TRBD2 (6 bases). The germline CDR1 and CDR2 sequences are MGHDK and SYGVNS. Trimming stripped 1 base from V and 6 bases from J, with 13 bases between. The CDR3 is made up of 15 amino acids. DNA of the CDR3: TGTGCCAGCAGTGAATCGACGGGAGCGGGCAATGAGCAGTTCTTC. Its translation is CASSESTGAGNEQFF.

The gene calls are TRBV10-3 and TRBJ1-2, with 9 positions matching TRBD1. Per the germline V gene, CDR1 is ENHRY and CDR2 is SYGVKD. Trimming cost V 7 bases and J 2 bases; bases outside gene matches: 2. The CDR3 consists of 13 residues. In DNA, the CDR3 is TGTGCCATCACCGGGACAGGGAACTATGGCTACACCTTC. Protein sequence: CAITGTGNYGYTF.

The rearrangement joins TRBV7-9 to TRBJ2-5; D may be TRBD1 (6 bases). The DNA end is a closer match to TRBJ2-7, so the J assignment may be wrong. In germline, CDR1 is SEHNR, CDR2 FQNEAQ (reference sequence). This CDR3 has 15 amino acids. The CDR3 loop reads CASSGQQGFPYEQYF. In DNA form, the CDR3 reads TGTGCCAGCAGCGGACAACAGGGTTTCCCCTACGAGCAGTACTTC.

The chain couples TRBV21-1 to TRBJ1-1. TRBV21-1 is an annotated pseudogene. The CDR3 length is 16 residues. CDR3 sequence (DNA): TGTGCCAGCAGCAAACAGCCCCGCGGTAGGAACACTGAAGCTTTCTTT. Its translation: CASSKQPRGRNTEAFF.

The chain carries TRBV7-2 and TRBJ1-3, with D possibly TRBD1 on 5 matching bases. The CDR3 runs to 14 residues. Germline CDR1 is SGHTA and CDR2 is FQGNSA. V was cut by 1 base and J by 2 bases, with 6 bases left in between. The chain's CDR3 is CASSLGGPGNTIYF. DNA of the CDR3: TGTGCCAGCAGCTTAGGGGGCCCTGGAAACACCATATATTTT. Full variable domain (remainder filled in from reference TRBV7-2 and TRBJ1-3): GAGVSQSPSNKVTEKGKDVELRCDPISGHTALYWYRQSLGQGLEFLIYFQGNSAPDKSGLPSDRFSAERTGGSVSTLTIQRTQQEDSAVYLCASSLGGPGNTIYFGEGSWLTVV.